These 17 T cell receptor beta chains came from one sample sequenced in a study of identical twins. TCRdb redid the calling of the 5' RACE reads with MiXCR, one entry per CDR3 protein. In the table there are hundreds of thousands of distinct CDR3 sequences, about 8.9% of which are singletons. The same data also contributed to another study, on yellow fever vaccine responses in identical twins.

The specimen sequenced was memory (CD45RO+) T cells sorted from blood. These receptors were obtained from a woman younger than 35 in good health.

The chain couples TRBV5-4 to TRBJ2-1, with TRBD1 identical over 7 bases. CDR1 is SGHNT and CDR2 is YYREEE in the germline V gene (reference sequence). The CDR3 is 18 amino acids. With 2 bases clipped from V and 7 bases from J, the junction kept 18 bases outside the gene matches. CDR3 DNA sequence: TGTGCCAGCAGCTTCGGAACGACCGCGCAGGGGGTCGTGAATGAGCAGTTCTTC. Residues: CASSFGTTAQGVVNEQFF.

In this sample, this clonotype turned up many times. CDR3 residues: CASSLEREKLFF. Here the CDR3 DNA reads TGCGCCAGCAGCTTGGAACGGGAAAAACTGTTTTTT. The chain uses TRBV5-1 and TRBJ1-4; D unclear. Germline V lookup: CDR1 SGHRS, CDR2 YFSETQ. V was trimmed by 0 bases and J by 8 bases, leaving 5 bases between them. This CDR3 has 12 amino acids.

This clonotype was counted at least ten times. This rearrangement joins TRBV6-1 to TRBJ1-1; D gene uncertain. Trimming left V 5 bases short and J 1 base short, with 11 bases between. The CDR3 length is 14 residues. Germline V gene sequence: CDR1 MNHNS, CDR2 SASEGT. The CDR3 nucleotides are TGTGCCAGCAGTCGCCTCGAGAGGAACACTGAAGCTTTCTTT. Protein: CASSRLERNTEAFF.

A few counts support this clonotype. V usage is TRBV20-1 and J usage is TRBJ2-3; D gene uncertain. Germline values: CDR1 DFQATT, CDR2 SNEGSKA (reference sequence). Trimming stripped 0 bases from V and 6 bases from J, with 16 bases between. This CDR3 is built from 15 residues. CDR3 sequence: CSARDPVGWRDTQYF. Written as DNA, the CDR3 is TGCAGTGCTAGAGATCCGGTAGGCTGGCGGGATACGCAGTATTTT.

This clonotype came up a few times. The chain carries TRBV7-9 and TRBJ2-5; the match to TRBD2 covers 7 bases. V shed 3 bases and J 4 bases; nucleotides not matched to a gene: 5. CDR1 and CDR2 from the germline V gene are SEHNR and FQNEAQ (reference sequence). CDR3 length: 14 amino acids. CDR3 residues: CASSLGGRRETQYF. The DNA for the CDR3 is TGTGCCAGCAGCTTGGGGGGGAGAAGAGAGACCCAGTACTTC.

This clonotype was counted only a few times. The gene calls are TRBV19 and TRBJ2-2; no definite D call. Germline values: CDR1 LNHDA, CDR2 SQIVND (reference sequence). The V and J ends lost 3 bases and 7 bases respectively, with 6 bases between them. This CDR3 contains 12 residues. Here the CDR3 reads CASSMSFGELFF. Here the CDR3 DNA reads TGTGCCAGTAGTATGAGTTTCGGGGAGCTGTTTTTT.

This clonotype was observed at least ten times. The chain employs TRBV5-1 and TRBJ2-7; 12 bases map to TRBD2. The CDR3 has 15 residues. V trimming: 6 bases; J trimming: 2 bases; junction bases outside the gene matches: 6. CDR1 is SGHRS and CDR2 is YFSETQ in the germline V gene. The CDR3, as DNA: TGCGCCAGCACCTCCGGACTAGCGGGAACCTACGAGCAGTACTTC. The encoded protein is CASTSGLAGTYEQYF.

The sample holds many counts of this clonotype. CDR3 region: CSARGGGSRINEQFF. The CDR3 DNA reads as TGCAGTGCTAGAGGGGGCGGGAGTAGGATAAATGAGCAGTTCTTC. This sequence joins TRBV20-1 and TRBJ2-1; 7 bases are shared with TRBD2. Per the germline V gene, CDR1 is DFQATT and CDR2 is SNEGSKA (reference sequence). Losses at the gene ends were 1 base for V and 7 bases for J; bases not matched to a gene: 10. This CDR3 has 15 amino acids.

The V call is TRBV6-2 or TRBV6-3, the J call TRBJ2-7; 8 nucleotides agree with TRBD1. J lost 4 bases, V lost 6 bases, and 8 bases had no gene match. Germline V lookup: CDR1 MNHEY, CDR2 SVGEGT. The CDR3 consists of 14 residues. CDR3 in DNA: TGTGCCAGCAGCAGGGACAGGAATTTTTACGAGCAGTACTTC. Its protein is CASSRDRNFYEQYF.

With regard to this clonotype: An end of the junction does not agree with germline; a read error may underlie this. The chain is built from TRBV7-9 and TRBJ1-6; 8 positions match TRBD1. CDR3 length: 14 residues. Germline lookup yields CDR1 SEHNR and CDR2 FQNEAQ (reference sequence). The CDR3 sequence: CATSPGQGNSPLHF. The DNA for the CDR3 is TGTGCCACCAGCCCCGGACAGGGAAATTCACCCCTCCACTTT.

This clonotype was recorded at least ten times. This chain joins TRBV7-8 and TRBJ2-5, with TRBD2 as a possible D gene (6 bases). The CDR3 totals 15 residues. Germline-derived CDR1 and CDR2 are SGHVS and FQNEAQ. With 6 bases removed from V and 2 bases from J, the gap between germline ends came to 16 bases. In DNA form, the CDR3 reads TGTGCCAGCAGTAATTATCGGGGGACTCAAGAGACCCAGTACTTC. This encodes CASSNYRGTQETQYF. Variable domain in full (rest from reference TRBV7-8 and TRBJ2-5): GAGVSQSPRYKVAKRGQDVALRCDPISGHVSLFWYQQALGQGPEFLTYFQNEAQLDKSGLPSDRFFAERPEGSVSTLKIQRTQQEDSAVYLCASSNYRGTQETQYFGPGTRLLVL.

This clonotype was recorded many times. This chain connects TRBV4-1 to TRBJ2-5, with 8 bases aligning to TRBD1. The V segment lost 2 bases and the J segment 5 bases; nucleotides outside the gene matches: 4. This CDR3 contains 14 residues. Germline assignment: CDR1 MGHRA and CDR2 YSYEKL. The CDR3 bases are TGCGCCAGCAGCCAATCAGGGGGCGGGGAGACCCAGTACTTC. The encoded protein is CASSQSGGGETQYF.

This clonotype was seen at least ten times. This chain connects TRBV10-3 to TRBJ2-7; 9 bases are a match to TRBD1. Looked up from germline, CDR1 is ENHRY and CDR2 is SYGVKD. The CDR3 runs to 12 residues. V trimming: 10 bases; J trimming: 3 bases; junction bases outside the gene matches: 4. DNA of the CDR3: TGTGCCACGGGACAGGGAAACTACGAGCAGTACGTC. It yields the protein CATGQGNYEQYV.

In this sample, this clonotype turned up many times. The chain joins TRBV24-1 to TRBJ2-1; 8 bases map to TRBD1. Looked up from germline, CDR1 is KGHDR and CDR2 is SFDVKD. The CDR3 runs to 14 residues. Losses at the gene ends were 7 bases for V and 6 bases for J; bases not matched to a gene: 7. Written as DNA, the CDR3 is TGTGCCACCAGCGAGGGGGACAGGTTCAATGAGCAGTTCTTC. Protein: CATSEGDRFNEQFF.

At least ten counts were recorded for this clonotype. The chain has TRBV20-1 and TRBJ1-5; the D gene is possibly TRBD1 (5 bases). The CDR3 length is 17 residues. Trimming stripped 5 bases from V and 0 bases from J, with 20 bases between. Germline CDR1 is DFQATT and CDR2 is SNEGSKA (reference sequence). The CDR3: CSASRATGLNSNQPQHF. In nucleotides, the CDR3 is TGCAGTGCTTCGAGAGCAACGGGACTTAATAGCAATCAGCCCCAGCATTTT.

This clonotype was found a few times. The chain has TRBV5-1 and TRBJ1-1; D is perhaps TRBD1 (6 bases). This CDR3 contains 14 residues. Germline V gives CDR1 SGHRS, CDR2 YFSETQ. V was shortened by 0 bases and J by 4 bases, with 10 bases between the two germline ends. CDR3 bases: TGCGCCAGCAGCTTGGCCGGGGGCCTCACTGAAGCTTTCTTT. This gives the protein CASSLAGGLTEAFF. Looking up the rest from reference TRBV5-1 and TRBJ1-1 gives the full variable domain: KAGVTQTPRYLIKTRGQQVTLSCSPISGHRSVSWYQQTPGQGLQFLFEYFSETQRNKGNFPGRFSGRQFSNSRSEMNVSTLELGDSALYLCASSLAGGLTEAFFGQGTRLTVV.

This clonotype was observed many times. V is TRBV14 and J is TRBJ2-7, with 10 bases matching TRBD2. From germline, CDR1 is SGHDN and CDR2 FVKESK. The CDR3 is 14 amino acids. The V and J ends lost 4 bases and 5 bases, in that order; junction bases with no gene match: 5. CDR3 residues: CASSPGLARHEQYF. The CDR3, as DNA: TGTGCCAGCAGCCCGGGACTAGCGAGGCACGAGCAGTACTTC.